This T cell receptor beta chain was recovered during a study of blood T cell repertoires in COVID-19. Those enrolled in Seattle joined during active infection and were followed longitudinally afterward. CDR1 is SNHLY and CDR2 is FYNNEI in the germline V gene. V shed 4 bases and J 9 bases; nucleotides not matched to a gene: 17. This CDR3 contains 17 residues. Original analysis: Amplification of reference gene primers was used by the study to estimate nucleated cell counts. TCRdb's table, derived via immunoSEQ multiplex PCR, lists solely in-frame clones and lacks some. The V and J calls and clone size come from that table; D and trimming were worked out from the DNA. Here the sample spans under 200,000 clones, 85% being singletons.

The rearrangement joins TRBV2 to TRBJ1-1, with 10 nucleotides matching TRBD1. The TCR was taken from a woman older than 75 with COVID-19, enrolled during active disease. Sequenced: peripheral blood. CDR3 coding DNA: TGTGCCAGCAGTGCCAAAGCAACCGGGACAGGGGAGAGGAAAGCTTTCTTT. It is translated as CASSAKATGTGERKAFF. Combining the CDR3 with reference TRBV2 and TRBJ1-1 gives the whole variable domain EPEVTQTPSHQVTQMGQEVILRCVPISNHLYFYWYRQILGQKVEFLVSFYNNEISEKSEIFDDQFSVERPDGSNFTLKIRSTKLEDSAMYFCASSAKATGTGERKAFFGQGTRLTVV.